Listed below are T cell receptor beta chains from one sample, sequenced in a study of T cells after yellow fever vaccination. TCRdb itself ran the 5' RACE reads through MiXCR, one entry per CDR3 protein. The table has 120,000 or so distinct CDR3 sequences, more than 7.5% seen once. The material sequenced was CD8+ T cells sorted from PBMCs, taken on the day of the yellow fever booster vaccination. The receptors shown here come from a young man who received the YFV17D yellow fever vaccine. Each CDR3 is given with its conserved first and last residue. A D gene is named only where the DNA matches it firmly. Rows give clone size only sometimes, using once, few, many, or a class for an expanded clone.

CDR3 DNA	CDR3 protein	D gene	V gene	J gene	CDR3 length	clone size
TGTGCCAGCAGTTTTCTCGGGGGCACTGAAGCTTTCTTT	CASSFLGGTEAFF	NA	TRBV12-3/TRBV12-4	TRBJ1-1	13	few
TGTGCTAGTGGTTTATCCCGCGATGAGCAGTTCTTC	CASGLSRDEQFF	NA	TRBV12-5	TRBJ2-1	12	few
TGCAGTGCGGACACAGGGGGCGGGCAGCCCCAGCATTTT	CSADTGGGQPQHF	TRBD1	TRBV20-1	TRBJ1-5	13	NA
TGTGCCAGTAGTATGGTTGTTGACTACGAGCAGTACTTC	CASSMVVDYEQYF	NA	TRBV19	TRBJ2-7	13	NA
TGCAGTGCTAGGCCGGAGCCCTCAAGCCCTATCTCTGGAAACACCATATATTTT	CSARPEPSSPISGNTIYF	NA	TRBV20-1	TRBJ1-3	18	NA
TGCAGCGTTGGTACGGTGTTCCAAGAGACCCAGTACTTC	CSVGTVFQETQYF	NA	TRBV29-1	TRBJ2-5	13	many
TGCAGTGCTGCCCGGGGGAGGTCCCCCGGCTACGAGCAGTACTTC	CSAARGRSPGYEQYF	NA	TRBV20-1	TRBJ2-7	15	many
TGTGCCAGCAGGGGAGGGGCTCCCATTCAGTACTTC	CASRGGAPIQYF	TRBD2	TRBV6-2/TRBV6-3	TRBJ2-4	12	many
TGCAGTGCTAGTGCCCCGGGACTAGCGGGGGAGATGGATACGCAGTATTTT	CSASAPGLAGEMDTQYF	TRBD2	TRBV20-1	TRBJ2-3	17	many
TGTGCCAGCAGCGCCGCAGGGAGGCAAGAGACCCAGTACTTC	CASSAAGRQETQYF	NA	TRBV12-3/TRBV12-4	TRBJ2-5	14	NA
TGTGCCAGCAGTTACTCGGGTGTTAGTCTCTACGAGCAGTACTTC	CASSYSGVSLYEQYF	NA	TRBV6-5	TRBJ2-7	15	NA
TGTGCCAGCAGCGAAGGGACAGCCTTCACCTACGAGCAGTACTTC	CASSEGTAFTYEQYF	TRBD1	TRBV9	TRBJ2-7	15	few
TGCAGTGCCAGGTGGCGGGGCAGGGTCGTTGAGTACTTC	CSARWRGRVVEYF	NA	TRBV20-1	TRBJ2-7	13	many
TGTGCCAGCAGTCCCAGAGGTGGCGACACCGGGGAGCTGTTTTTT	CASSPRGGDTGELFF	NA	TRBV12-3/TRBV12-4	TRBJ2-2	15	few
TGTGCCAGCACCGCCTGGAGAGGGAACACTGAAGCTTTCTTT	CASTAWRGNTEAFF	NA	TRBV27	TRBJ1-1	14	NA
TGTGCCAGCAGTTTAGGGACTACCTACAATGAGCAGTTCTTC	CASSLGTTYNEQFF	NA	TRBV12-3/TRBV12-4	TRBJ2-1	14	few
TGTGCCACCAGAGCGAGTCAGGGGCAGGCCAAAAACATTCAGTACTTC	CATRASQGQAKNIQYF	NA	TRBV15	TRBJ2-4	16	few
TGTGCCAGCAGCCGCCATGTTGGGGCAGGGGTGGACACTGAAGCTTTCTTT	CASSRHVGAGVDTEAFF	NA	TRBV3-1	TRBJ1-1	17	many
TGCAGTGCGACTGCCTGGCGGGGTGACACTGAAGCTTTCTTT	CSATAWRGDTEAFF	NA	TRBV20-1	TRBJ1-1	14	NA
TGTGCCAGCAGTTACTCGACCGTCCGAGGGGACCAGCCCCAGCATTTT	CASSYSTVRGDQPQHF	NA	TRBV6-2/TRBV6-3	TRBJ1-5	16	NA
TGCAGCGTTGAGCCCCCCCGGGTCTTCCTACCTAACTATGGCTACACCTTC	CSVEPPRVFLPNYGYTF	NA	TRBV29-1	TRBJ1-2	17	few
TGTGCCAGCTGGAGAACACAGGGGGCAGAGACCCAGTACTTC	CASWRTQGAETQYF	TRBD1	TRBV7-8	TRBJ2-5	14	few
TGCAGTGCTTGGGGACTAGCGGGGGCGAGCTACGAGCAGTACTTC	CSAWGLAGASYEQYF	TRBD2	TRBV20-1	TRBJ2-7	15	NA
TGCGCCAGCAGCCACGCAGGGGGTGCTGGGGCCAACGTCCTGACTTTC	CASSHAGGAGANVLTF	TRBD1	TRBV4-1	TRBJ2-6	16	many
TGTGCCAGCAGCCCGCTGGGGGCCACCGATACGCAGTATTTT	CASSPLGATDTQYF	NA	TRBV7-3	TRBJ2-3	14	NA
TGCGCCAGCAGCCAAGATCCTGAGGGTGGCTACACCTTC	CASSQDPEGGYTF	NA	TRBV4-3	TRBJ1-2	13	NA
TGTGCCAGCAGCTCCACAGGGGCGCGAGGCTACACCTTC	CASSSTGARGYTF	TRBD1	TRBV28	TRBJ1-2	13	few
TGTGCCACCAGTGATTTGACCGACAGGGCAGCCGATACGCAGTATTTT	CATSDLTDRAADTQYF	TRBD1	TRBV24-1	TRBJ2-3	16	NA
TGTGCCAGCAGTTTAGGGAGGGGTACAGACTACAATGAGCAGTTCTTC	CASSLGRGTDYNEQFF	NA	TRBV12-3/TRBV12-4	TRBJ2-1	16	few
TGTGCCACTCGCGTGGGGGCTGGGGCCGGGGAGCTGTTTTTT	CATRVGAGAGELFF	NA	TRBV27	TRBJ2-2	14	NA
TGTGCCAGCAGCGCCCCGTGGCACAGGGCCTACGAGCAGTACTTC	CASSAPWHRAYEQYF	NA	TRBV11-2	TRBJ2-7	15	many
TGTGCCAGCAGCCAAGAGGGTCGGCTCCGGAGGAATACGCAGTATTTT	CASSQEGRLRRNTQYF	NA	TRBV3-1	TRBJ2-3	16	NA
TGCAGCGTTGTAGGGGCCGGGGAGGGCAGTGAGCAGTTCTTC	CSVVGAGEGSEQFF	TRBD2	TRBV29-1	TRBJ2-1	14	many
TGCGCCAGCAGCCACCCGACATACGACTCGAACACTGAAGCTTTCTTT	CASSHPTYDSNTEAFF	NA	TRBV4-1	TRBJ1-1	16	few
TGCAGTGCTAGAGACGCAGCGGGGGCCTACAATGAGCAGTTCTTC	CSARDAAGAYNEQFF	TRBD2	TRBV20-1	TRBJ2-1	15	many
TGCAGTGCTAGGGCGGGAGGGGTGACCTACGAGCAGTACTTC	CSARAGGVTYEQYF	TRBD2	TRBV20-1	TRBJ2-7	14	few
TGTGCCAGCTTGGCAGGGGGGAACACTGAAGCTTTCTTT	CASLAGGNTEAFF	TRBD1	TRBV12-3/TRBV12-4	TRBJ1-1	13	NA
TGTGCCAGCAGCCCCTTTTCAGGAGAGACCCAGTACTTC	CASSPFSGETQYF	NA	TRBV7-6	TRBJ2-5	13	NA
TGTGCCAGCAGTGAATTGGGCGGGGGTGTCAATGAGCAGTTCTTC	CASSELGGGVNEQFF	TRBD2	TRBV6-4	TRBJ2-1	15	NA
TGCGCCAGCAGCTACGCTAGCGGGGGGGCCCATGAGCAGTTCTTC	CASSYASGGAHEQFF	TRBD2	TRBV5-1	TRBJ2-1	15	NA
TGTGCCAGCAGCTTAACAGAGGCGGGGGGGCCAACCGGGGAGCTGTTTTTT	CASSLTEAGGPTGELFF	TRBD2	TRBV7-3	TRBJ2-2	17	many
TGTGCCAGCAGAGTGGGGACCACCTATAATTCACCCCTCCACTTT	CASRVGTTYNSPLHF	NA	TRBV6-6	TRBJ1-6	15	many
TGCGCCAGCAGCCAAGGGCCCGGGGTTGGCAATCAGCCCCAGCATTTT	CASSQGPGVGNQPQHF	NA	TRBV4-1	TRBJ1-5	16	NA
TGTGCCAGCAGTCCTGGGACTAGCGGGGGCCAAGAGACCCAGTACTTC	CASSPGTSGGQETQYF	TRBD2	TRBV12-3/TRBV12-4	TRBJ2-5	16	many
TGTGCCAGCAGCCAAGATTTTGGCGGGGGTCCCCGGGGGAGCCAGTACTTC	CASSQDFGGGPRGSQYF	TRBD2	TRBV4-2	TRBJ2-5	17	many
TGTGCCAGCAGCTCCGGGACAGGCTACAATCAGCCCCAGCATTTT	CASSSGTGYNQPQHF	TRBD1	TRBV5-5	TRBJ1-5	15	NA
TGTGCCAGGGGCGGGCGATTCTACAATGAGCAGTTCTTC	CARGGRFYNEQFF	NA	TRBV25-1	TRBJ2-1	13	NA
TGTGCCAGCACCGGGGGCAGGGTACACGGCTACACCTTC	CASTGGRVHGYTF	NA	TRBV5-4	TRBJ1-2	13	few
TGTGCCAGCAGCCCCAAGAACCCGGGGCAGGACATCGGAAAACTGTTTTTT	CASSPKNPGQDIGKLFF	NA	TRBV3-1	TRBJ1-4	17	many
TGTGCCAGCAGCTTAGGTAGTGGCCGGGACGGCTATGGCTACACCTTC	CASSLGSGRDGYGYTF	NA	TRBV7-9	TRBJ1-2	16	few
TGTGCCAGCACCGCGCTAGCAGCAACCGGGGAGCTGTTTTTT	CASTALAATGELFF	NA	TRBV12-3/TRBV12-4	TRBJ2-2	14	NA
TGTGCCAGCAGCTTGCAGGTAGATACGCAGTATTTT	CASSLQVDTQYF	NA	TRBV5-6	TRBJ2-3	12	many
TGTGCCAGCAGCTTCGGGACAGGGGTCTACGAGCAGTACTTC	CASSFGTGVYEQYF	TRBD1	TRBV11-2	TRBJ2-7	14	NA
TGTGCCAGCAAGAAAGACGGGTCTGGAAACACCATATATTTT	CASKKDGSGNTIYF	NA	TRBV9	TRBJ1-3	14	NA
TGTGCCAGCAGCCGGACAGGGAGGGAGAATTCACCCCTCCACTTT	CASSRTGRENSPLHF	TRBD1	TRBV9	TRBJ1-6	15	NA
TGTGCCAGCGATGGCTACACCTTC	CASDGYTF	NA	TRBV12-3/TRBV12-4	TRBJ1-2	8	NA